The 19 T cell receptor beta chains listed next were all sequenced from one sample in a study of shared clonotypes between healthy human individuals. Only in-frame clones appear in the TCRdb table, and some are missing; sequencing was by immunoSEQ multiplex PCR. Of around 2,000,000 clones in the sample, roughly 91% were seen once. It was CD45RO-negative cells, positively selected for CCR7, that made up naive CD8 cells, with terminally differentiated effector memory CD45RA+ cells excluded. The sequencing input was naive CD8+ T cells from PBMCs. These receptors were collected from a man aged 18 to 29 in good health. Some clones in this sample may be carry-over from other donors' samples.

V is TRBV6-5 and J is TRBJ2-2, with 8 bases that match TRBD1. The CDR3 covers 13 residues. Germline loops: CDR1 MNHEY, CDR2 SVGAGI. Trimming took 8 bases from V and 1 from J; bases not matched to a gene: 0. CDR3 sequence: CASGTGNTGELFF. CDR3 bases: TGTGCCAGCGGGACAGGGAACACCGGGGAGCTGTTTTTT.

The V call is TRBV27, the J call TRBJ2-5; 7 positions match TRBD2. V shed 5 bases and J 5 bases; nucleotides not matched to a gene: 11. The germline gives CDR1 MNHEY, CDR2 SMNVEV (reference sequence). The CDR3 has 15 amino acids. This CDR3 is CASSPRPAGRETQYF. In DNA form, the CDR3 reads TGTGCCAGCAGTCCTCGCCCGGCCGGGAGGGAGACCCAGTACTTC.

The chain uses TRBV28 and TRBJ2-3, with 11 nucleotides matching TRBD2. The germline gives CDR1 MDHEN, CDR2 SYDVKM. The CDR3 is made up of 16 amino acids. Trimming cost V 2 bases and J 3 bases; bases outside gene matches: 4. The CDR3 DNA follows: TGTGCCAGCAGTTTAATTCTAGCGGGAGGAACAGATACGCAGTATTTT. This translates into CASSLILAGGTDTQYF.

The CDR3, as DNA: TGTGCCAGCAGCCAAGGTCCGGGAGGGACAGTGGAGACCCAGTACTTC. Its translation is CASSQGPGGTVETQYF. The genes are TRBV4-2 and TRBJ2-5; maybe TRBD2 (8 bases). There are 16 residues in the CDR3. In germline, CDR1 is LGHNA, CDR2 YNFKEQ. The V end lost 1 base, the J end lost 5 bases, and 17 bases lay between the germline ends.

In this sample, this clone turned up a few times. At the DNA level, this CDR3 is encoded by other sequences in the same sample as well. The chain recombines TRBV7-9 with TRBJ2-7; D remains unclear. The V end was cut by 2 bases, the J end by 3 bases, with 5 bases between. The CDR3 runs to 12 residues. Germline CDR1 and CDR2: SEHNR and FQNEAQ (reference sequence). The CDR3 DNA follows: TGTGCCAGCAGCTTAAGTAGCTACGAGCAGTACTTC. Encoded protein: CASSLSSYEQYF.

This clone was seen once. V gene TRBV6-1 combines with J gene TRBJ2-7; no clear D. Trimming took off 3 bases at V and 3 bases at J, with 12 bases between the two ends. The CDR3 loop spans 14 amino acids. Per the germline V gene, CDR1 is MNHNS and CDR2 is SASEGT. CDR3 sequence: CASSDSGSYYEQYF. The CDR3 DNA is TGTGCCAGCAGTGACTCCGGATCCTACTACGAGCAGTACTTC.

This clone was seen a few times. This rearrangement joins TRBV7-9 to TRBJ2-7, with 10 bases identical to TRBD1. The CDR3 loop spans 15 amino acids. Unmatched junction bases numbered 3, after V lost 3 bases and J lost 1 base. In germline, CDR1 is SEHNR, CDR2 FQNEAQ (reference sequence). The CDR3 coding sequence is TGTGCCAGCAGCTTCCGGGACAGGGGATCCTACGAGCAGTACTTC. Protein sequence: CASSFRDRGSYEQYF.

The chain links TRBV5-1 to TRBJ2-7; D gene ambiguous. The length of the CDR3 is 15 residues. Germline assignment: CDR1 SGHRS and CDR2 YFSETQ. Trimming left V 4 bases short and J 0 bases short, with 14 bases between. The CDR3 sequence: CASSPTRLSSYEQYF. The CDR3 DNA reads as TGCGCCAGCAGCCCTACTCGATTAAGCTCCTACGAGCAGTACTTC. Full variable domain (missing parts from reference TRBV5-1 and TRBJ2-7): KAGVTQTPRYLIKTRGQQVTLSCSPISGHRSVSWYQQTPGQGLQFLFEYFSETQRNKGNFPGRFSGRQFSNSRSEMNVSTLELGDSALYLCASSPTRLSSYEQYFGPGTRLTVT.

The chain is built from TRBV29-1 and TRBJ2-7, with 13 bases matching TRBD2. V shed 6 bases and J 1 base; nucleotides not matched to a gene: 15. The CDR3 is made up of 18 amino acids. CDR1 and CDR2 from the germline V gene are SQVTM and ANQGSEA. The CDR3 region has the DNA TGCAGCGTATCGGGAGCTCTCTTACTAGCGGGAGGGTCCTACGAGCAGTACTTC. It yields the protein CSVSGALLLAGGSYEQYF.

This chain connects TRBV29-1 to TRBJ2-3, with no clear D. Germline V gene sequence: CDR1 SQVTM, CDR2 ANQGSEA. This CDR3 has 11 amino acids. Trimming pared 6 bases from V and 6 bases from J, leaving 10 bases between. The CDR3 nucleotides read TGCAGCGTAGTTGACGGGGATACGCAGTATTTT. Its translation: CSVVDGDTQYF.

This clone was seen a single time. The gene calls are TRBV9 and TRBJ2-5, with D perhaps matching TRBD2 (6 bases). V was pared by 0 bases and J by 5 bases, with 11 bases between. The CDR3 has 14 residues. Germline CDR1 reads SGDLS; CDR2 reads YYNGEE. The CDR3 reads CASSVETSRETQYF. As DNA, the CDR3 is TGTGCCAGCAGCGTAGAGACTAGTAGGGAGACCCAGTACTTC.

This chain connects TRBV19 to TRBJ1-5, with unresolved D. V gave up 2 bases and J gave up 3 bases, with 11 bases separating them. This CDR3 is built from 15 residues. Per the germline V gene, CDR1 is LNHDA and CDR2 is SQIVND (reference sequence). The CDR3 nucleotides are TGTGCCAGTAGTATAAGGATGGCTTCCAATCAGCCCCAGCATTTT. This translates into CASSIRMASNQPQHF.

The V gene is TRBV10-2, the J gene TRBJ1-1; unclear D gene. This CDR3 comprises 13 residues. The V gene's germline CDR1 is WSHSY and CDR2 SAAADI. V lost 2 bases, J lost 5 bases, and 9 bases lay in between. CDR3 sequence reads: CASSETVYTEAFF. The CDR3 DNA sequence: TGCGCCAGCAGTGAGACAGTTTATACTGAAGCTTTCTTT.

The J gene is TRBJ2-3, the V gene TRBV13; a weak D match, TRBD2 (6 bases). This CDR3 has 16 residues. V was shortened by 0 bases and J by 0 bases, with 10 bases between the two germline ends. The germline gives CDR1 PRHDT, CDR2 FYEKMQ (reference sequence). The DNA for the CDR3 is TGTGCCAGCAGCTTAGGCCGGGGGACTAGCACAGATACGCAGTATTTT. Its translation: CASSLGRGTSTDTQYF.

The CDR3 bases are TGTGCCAGCAGCCAAAATCACAGGGGTTCCTACGAGCAGTACTTC. Protein sequence: CASSQNHRGSYEQYF. The V gene is TRBV4-2, the J gene TRBJ2-7; 7 bases are a match to TRBD1. This CDR3 region has 15 residues. Germline V gene sequence: CDR1 LGHNA, CDR2 YNFKEQ. V shed 2 bases and J 1 base; nucleotides not matched to a gene: 5.

This chain connects TRBV27 to TRBJ1-1, with 9 bases that match TRBD1. Germline V CDR1 and CDR2: MNHEY, SMNVEV (reference sequence). The J segment lost 5 bases and the V segment lost 5 bases, leaving 9 bases of the junction unmatched. This CDR3 comprises 15 residues. CDR3 residues: CASSPLPGTGTEAFF. The CDR3 DNA reads TGTGCCAGCAGTCCCCTCCCCGGGACAGGGACTGAAGCTTTCTTT.

CDR3 residues: CASSPDYRGHQPQHF. The CDR3 DNA sequence: TGCGCCAGCAGCCCTGATTACAGGGGACATCAGCCCCAGCATTTT. V usage is TRBV4-3 and J usage is TRBJ1-5; 7 bases line up with TRBD1. V gave up 4 bases and J gave up 5 bases; unmatched junction bases: 8. The CDR3 is made up of 15 amino acids. Germline values: CDR1 LGHNA, CDR2 YSLEER.

The gene calls are TRBV6-5 and TRBJ2-1, with 8 bases lining up with TRBD1. After removal of 0 bases from V and 5 bases from J, the junction contained 6 bases not matched to a gene. This CDR3 region has 16 residues. The germline V gene encodes CDR1 MNHEY and CDR2 SVGAGI. CDR3 nucleotides: TGTGCCAGCAGTTACTCGACAGGGGAAATAAACAATGAGCAGTTCTTC. It specifies CASSYSTGEINNEQFF.

This clone was counted a few times. The gene calls are TRBV7-2 and TRBJ1-5, with D tentatively TRBD1 (5 bases). Germline V gene data show CDR1 as SGHTA and CDR2 as FQGNSA. The CDR3 sequence is 15 residues long. The V gene lost 4 bases and the J gene lost 0 bases, with 10 bases spanning the gap. CDR3 sequence (DNA): TGTGCCAGCAGCTCGGGACGGATTAGCAATCAGCCCCAGCATTTT. This encodes CASSSGRISNQPQHF.